The rows below give T cell receptor beta chains drawn from one sample of a study of cytomegalovirus exposure and HLA in healthy donors. Clones were sequenced by immunoSEQ multiplex PCR, and TCRdb holds only the in-frame ones, with some missing. The data show roughly 250,000 clones, just under 90% seen once. The sample taken for sequencing was PBMCs. The receptor source for this set is a young man in good health and CMV-seronegative. Both conserved end residues are part of each CDR3. D genes are given only for firm matches. Rows give clone size only sometimes, using once, few, many, or a class for an expanded clone.

clone_size j_call v_call d_call cdr3_aa cdr3_nt
few TRBJ1-5 TRBV7-2 NA CASSLSPTGNQPQHF TGTGCCAGCAGCTTAAGCCCAACTGGCAATCAGCCCCAGCATTTT
NA TRBJ2-3 TRBV13 TRBD1 CASSLTGAADTQYF TGTGCCAGCAGCTTGACAGGGGCCGCAGATACGCAGTATTTT
NA TRBJ2-7 TRBV7-2 NA CASSSALNHYEQYF TGTGCCAGCAGCTCAGCACTTAACCACTACGAGCAGTACTTC
NA TRBJ2-7 TRBV27 TRBD2 CASSPYPTGGTYEQYF TGTGCCAGCAGTCCGTACCCAACGGGGGGAACCTACGAGCAGTACTTC
NA TRBJ2-3 TRBV28 TRBD1 CASSSGTGGPDTQYF TGTGCCAGCAGCTCCGGGACAGGGGGCCCGGATACGCAGTATTTT
NA TRBJ2-1 TRBV4-3 TRBD2 CASSQRTSWGEQFF TGCGCCAGCAGCCAACGGACTAGTTGGGGTGAGCAGTTCTTC
once TRBJ2-4 TRBV5-6 NA CASSLGGPNIQYF TGTGCCAGCAGCTTGGGAGGGCCCAACATTCAGTACTTC
NA TRBJ2-5 TRBV28 TRBD2 CASSKTSGRMETQYF TGTGCCAGCAGTAAAACTAGCGGGAGGATGGAGACCCAGTACTTC
NA TRBJ2-3 TRBV6-1 TRBD1 CASSEALGDRGDTQYF TGTGCCAGCAGTGAAGCGCTAGGGGACAGGGGAGATACGCAGTATTTT
NA TRBJ2-2 TRBV15 NA CATSRDTGDPGELFF TGTGCCACCAGCAGAGATACGGGGGATCCCGGGGAGCTGTTTTTT
NA TRBJ2-7 TRBV28 NA CASSSLDSPYEQYF TGTGCCAGCAGTTCTCTGGACAGCCCATACGAGCAGTACTTC
NA TRBJ2-7 TRBV7-9 TRBD1 CASSQRQGSYEQYF TGTGCCAGCAGCCAGAGACAGGGCTCCTACGAGCAGTACTTC
few TRBJ2-7 TRBV9 TRBD2 CASSVGGLAGGIYEQYF TGTGCCAGCAGCGTAGGAGGTCTAGCGGGGGGTATCTACGAGCAGTACTTC
NA TRBJ2-7 TRBV29-1 TRBD1 CSAGGTGRYEQYF TGCAGCGCCGGGGGGACAGGGAGGTACGAGCAGTACTTC
many TRBJ1-2 TRBV5-4 NA CASSLPLGGRHGYTF TGTGCCAGCAGCCTACCCCTCGGGGGGCGGCATGGCTACACCTTC
few TRBJ2-4 TRBV7-8 TRBD1 CASSSGTGGNIQYF TGTGCCAGCAGCTCCGGGACAGGGGGAAACATTCAGTACTTC
NA TRBJ2-5 TRBV4-3 NA CASSQGLRGAYQETQYF TGCGCCAGCAGCCAAGGACTACGGGGGGCGTACCAAGAGACCCAGTACTTC
NA TRBJ1-5 TRBV29-1 NA CSAGNGQPQHF TGCAGCGCGGGTAACGGTCAGCCCCAGCATTTT
NA TRBJ1-1 TRBV6-5 NA CASSYSLQAQTWAFF TGTGCCAGCAGTTACAGCCTACAGGCCCAGACGTGGGCTTTCTTT
NA TRBJ1-1 TRBV25-1 NA CASSDLGQNTEAFF TGTGCCAGCAGTGATTTGGGGCAGAACACTGAAGCTTTCTTT
NA TRBJ2-1 TRBV7-2 NA CASSSRTVWGNNEQFF TGTGCCAGCAGCTCACGGACAGTGTGGGGAAACAATGAGCAGTTCTTC
NA TRBJ1-5 TRBV4-1 NA CASSPRQFSNQPQHF TGCGCCAGCAGCCCGCGACAGTTTAGCAATCAGCCCCAGCATTTT
once TRBJ2-5 TRBV29-1 NA CSVERQLRETQYF TGCAGCGTGGAAAGACAGCTCCGAGAGACCCAGTACTTC
NA TRBJ1-2 TRBV19 TRBD1 CASSPDREGTNYGYTF TGTGCCAGTAGTCCGGACAGGGAAGGAACTAACTATGGCTACACCTTC
NA TRBJ2-1 TRBV29-1 NA CSVGRHNEQFF TGCAGCGTTGGGAGACACAATGAGCAGTTCTTC
NA TRBJ1-6 TRBV5-1 TRBD1 CASSLGLQGAINSPLHF TGCGCCAGCAGCTTGGGGTTGCAGGGGGCAATTAATTCACCCCTCCACTTT
NA TRBJ2-2 TRBV5-6 TRBD2 CASSLEWSGGGTGELFF TGTGCCAGCAGCTTGGAATGGAGTGGCGGGGGCACCGGGGAGCTGTTTTTT
NA TRBJ2-7 TRBV6-1 TRBD2 CASSFSGSSYEQYF TGTGCCAGCAGCTTTAGCGGGAGCTCCTACGAGCAGTACTTC
NA TRBJ1-3 TRBV11-2 TRBD1 CASSSGQGENTIYF TGTGCCAGCAGCTCGGGACAGGGAGAAAACACCATATATTTT
NA TRBJ1-1 TRBV7-8 NA CASSARQLEAFF TGTGCCAGCAGCGCAAGACAGCTAGAAGCTTTCTTT
NA TRBJ1-3 TRBV27 NA CASPKKRQAGNTIYF TGTGCCAGCCCTAAAAAACGACAGGCAGGAAACACCATATATTTT
NA TRBJ2-7 TRBV28 TRBD2 CASSLPSGVYEQYF TGTGCCAGCAGTTTACCTAGCGGAGTCTACGAGCAGTACTTC
few TRBJ1-5 TRBV28 NA CASGGDQPQHF TGTGCCAGCGGGGGGGATCAGCCCCAGCATTTT
once TRBJ2-1 TRBV10-3 NA CAISESTHSHEQFF TGTGCCATCAGTGAGTCGACCCATAGCCATGAGCAGTTCTTC
few TRBJ2-1 TRBV6-6 NA CASSYSLEINEQFF TGTGCCAGCAGTTACTCGCTAGAAATCAATGAGCAGTTCTTC
NA TRBJ1-3 TRBV9 NA CASSGGRGAGNTIYF TGTGCCAGCAGCGGGGGCCGGGGGGCTGGAAACACCATATATTTT
NA TRBJ2-1 TRBV4-1 TRBD2 CASSQPMGTNNEQFF TGCGCCAGCAGCCAACCAATGGGGACTAACAATGAGCAGTTCTTC
NA TRBJ1-5 TRBV19 TRBD1 CASSSTRQGLGNQPQHF TGTGCCAGTAGTAGCACCCGACAGGGCTTGGGCAATCAGCCCCAGCATTTT
NA TRBJ2-7 TRBV28 TRBD1 CASSLQTGQGARSSYEQYF TGTGCCAGCAGTTTACAGACTGGACAGGGGGCTAGGAGCTCCTACGAGCAGTACTTC
NA TRBJ1-3 TRBV27 NA CARRSVPRQISGNTIYF TGTGCCAGGAGGTCCGTCCCCCGACAGATCTCTGGAAACACCATATATTTT
NA TRBJ2-7 TRBV5-6 TRBD1 CASSFLGTARYYEQYF TGTGCCAGCAGCTTTCTAGGGACAGCAAGATACTACGAGCAGTACTTC
NA TRBJ1-5 TRBV23-1 NA CASSQSFLNWQPQHF TGCGCCAGCAGTCAGTCTTTTCTTAACTGGCAGCCCCAGCATTTT
few TRBJ2-7 TRBV19 NA CASRRRPGHPDYEQYF TGTGCCAGTAGACGACGCCCGGGACACCCCGACTACGAGCAGTACTTC
NA TRBJ2-7 TRBV27 TRBD2 CASSSTPTAGGVHEQYF TGTGCCAGCAGTTCAACCCCCACAGCGGGAGGGGTACACGAGCAGTACTTC
NA TRBJ2-7 TRBV29-1 TRBD2 CSVRRGGSPGEQYF TGCAGCGTTCGACGGGGGGGATCGCCCGGCGAGCAGTACTTC
NA TRBJ2-7 TRBV4-1 NA CASSPLGVLPTYEQYF TGCGCCAGCAGCCCGTTAGGGGTCCTACCGACCTACGAGCAGTACTTC
NA TRBJ2-7 TRBV23-1 NA CASSACAKHPWGVCEQYF TGCGCCAGCAGCGCCTGCGCCAAGCACCCATGGGGGGTGTGTGAGCAGTACTTC
NA TRBJ2-3 TRBV6-5 TRBD1 CASSSPGGRTDTQYF TGTGCCAGCAGTTCTCCAGGGGGCCGCACAGATACGCAGTATTTT
NA TRBJ2-3 TRBV27 NA CASSLTRTVGTDTQYF TGTGCCAGCAGTTTGACTAGGACCGTCGGCACAGATACGCAGTATTTT
NA TRBJ2-2 TRBV19 TRBD1 CASSLTGDGELFF TGTGCCAGTAGTTTAACAGGGGACGGGGAGCTGTTTTTT
NA TRBJ2-2 TRBV28 NA CASSYPPGFF TGTGCCAGCAGCTACCCCCCCGGGTTTTTT
NA TRBJ1-2 TRBV28 NA CASRQGGDGYTF TGTGCCAGCAGGCAGGGCGGTGATGGCTACACCTTC
NA TRBJ1-1 TRBV7-9 NA CASRMTAIEAFF TGTGCCAGCAGGATGACAGCGATTGAAGCTTTCTTT